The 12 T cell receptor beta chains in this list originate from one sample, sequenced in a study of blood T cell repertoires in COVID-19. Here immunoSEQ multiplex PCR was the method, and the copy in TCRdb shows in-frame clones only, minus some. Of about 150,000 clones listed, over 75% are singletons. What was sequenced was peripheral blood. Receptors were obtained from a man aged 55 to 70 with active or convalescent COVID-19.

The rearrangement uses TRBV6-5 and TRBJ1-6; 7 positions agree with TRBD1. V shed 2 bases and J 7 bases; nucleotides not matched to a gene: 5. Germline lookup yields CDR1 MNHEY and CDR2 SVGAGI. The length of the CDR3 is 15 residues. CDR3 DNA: TGTGCCAGCAGTTACAGACAGGGAGGCAATTCACCCCTCCACTTT. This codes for CASSYRQGGNSPLHF.

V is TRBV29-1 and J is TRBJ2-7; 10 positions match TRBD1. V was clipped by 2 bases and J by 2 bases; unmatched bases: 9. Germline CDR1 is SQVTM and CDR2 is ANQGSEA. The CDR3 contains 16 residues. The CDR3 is CSVEITGTGDTYEQYF. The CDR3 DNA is TGCAGCGTTGAAATCACCGGGACAGGGGATACCTACGAGCAGTACTTC.

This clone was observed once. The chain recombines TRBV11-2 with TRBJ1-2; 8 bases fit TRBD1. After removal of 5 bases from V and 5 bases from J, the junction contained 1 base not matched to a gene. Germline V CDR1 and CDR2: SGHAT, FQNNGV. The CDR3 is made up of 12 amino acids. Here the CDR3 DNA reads TGTGCCAGCAGCAGGACAGGGTATGGCTACACCTTC. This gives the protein CASSRTGYGYTF.

CDR3 sequence: CASSQAPGSGTGELFF. CDR3 sequence (DNA): TGCGCCAGCAGCCAAGCCCCGGGTAGCGGCACCGGGGAGCTGTTTTTT. The chain carries TRBV4-1 and TRBJ2-2, with D perhaps matching TRBD2 (6 bases). Trimming took 1 base from V and 4 from J, leaving 13 bases between them. The CDR3 extends over 16 amino acids. The germline V gene has CDR1 MGHRA and CDR2 YSYEKL.

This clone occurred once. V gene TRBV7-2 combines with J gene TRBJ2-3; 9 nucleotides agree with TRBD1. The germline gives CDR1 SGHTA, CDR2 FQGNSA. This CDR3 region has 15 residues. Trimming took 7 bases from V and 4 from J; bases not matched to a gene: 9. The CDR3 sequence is CASTNTGGMADTQYF. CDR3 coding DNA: TGTGCCAGCACAAATACAGGGGGCATGGCAGATACGCAGTATTTT.

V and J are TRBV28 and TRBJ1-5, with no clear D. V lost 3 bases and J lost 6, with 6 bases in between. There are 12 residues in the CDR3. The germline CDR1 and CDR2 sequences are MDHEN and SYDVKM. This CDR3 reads CASSFGSQPQHF. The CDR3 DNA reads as TGTGCCAGCAGTTTCGGGAGTCAGCCCCAGCATTTT.

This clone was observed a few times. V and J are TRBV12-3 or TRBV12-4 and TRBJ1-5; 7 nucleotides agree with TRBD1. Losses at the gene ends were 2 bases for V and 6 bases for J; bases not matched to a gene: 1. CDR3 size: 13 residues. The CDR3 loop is CASSLQGGQPQHF. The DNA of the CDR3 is TGTGCCAGCAGTTTACAGGGGGGTCAGCCCCAGCATTTT.

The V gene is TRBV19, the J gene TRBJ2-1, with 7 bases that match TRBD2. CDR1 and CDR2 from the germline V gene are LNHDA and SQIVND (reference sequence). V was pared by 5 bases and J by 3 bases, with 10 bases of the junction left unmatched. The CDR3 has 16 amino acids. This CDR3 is CASSPSSSGFYNEQFF. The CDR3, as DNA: TGTGCCAGTAGTCCCAGTTCTAGCGGATTCTACAATGAGCAGTTCTTC.

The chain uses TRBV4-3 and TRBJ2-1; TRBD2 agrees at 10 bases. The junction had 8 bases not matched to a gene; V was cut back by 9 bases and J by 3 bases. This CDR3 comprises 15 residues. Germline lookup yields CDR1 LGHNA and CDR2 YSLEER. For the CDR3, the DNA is TGCGCCAGTTCAGTAGCGGGAGGCTACTACAATGAGCAGTTCTTC. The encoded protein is CASSVAGGYYNEQFF.

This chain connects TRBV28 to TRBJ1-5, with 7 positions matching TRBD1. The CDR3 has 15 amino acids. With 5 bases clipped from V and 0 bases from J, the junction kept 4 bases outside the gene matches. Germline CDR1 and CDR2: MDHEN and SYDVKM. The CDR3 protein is CASSVQGYSNQPQHF. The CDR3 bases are TGTGCCAGCAGTGTACAGGGGTATAGCAATCAGCCCCAGCATTTT.

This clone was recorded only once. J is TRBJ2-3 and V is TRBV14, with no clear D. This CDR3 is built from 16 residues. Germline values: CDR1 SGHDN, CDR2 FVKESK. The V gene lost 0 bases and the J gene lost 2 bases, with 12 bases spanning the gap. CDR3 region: CASSQDITADTDTQYF. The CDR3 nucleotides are TGTGCCAGCAGCCAAGATATAACAGCCGACACAGATACGCAGTATTTT.

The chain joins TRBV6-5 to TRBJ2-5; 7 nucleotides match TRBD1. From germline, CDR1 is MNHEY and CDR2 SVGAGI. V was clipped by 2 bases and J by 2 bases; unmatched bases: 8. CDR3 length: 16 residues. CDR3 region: CASSYDPTGWQETQYF. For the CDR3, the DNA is TGTGCCAGCAGTTACGACCCGACAGGGTGGCAAGAGACCCAGTACTTC.